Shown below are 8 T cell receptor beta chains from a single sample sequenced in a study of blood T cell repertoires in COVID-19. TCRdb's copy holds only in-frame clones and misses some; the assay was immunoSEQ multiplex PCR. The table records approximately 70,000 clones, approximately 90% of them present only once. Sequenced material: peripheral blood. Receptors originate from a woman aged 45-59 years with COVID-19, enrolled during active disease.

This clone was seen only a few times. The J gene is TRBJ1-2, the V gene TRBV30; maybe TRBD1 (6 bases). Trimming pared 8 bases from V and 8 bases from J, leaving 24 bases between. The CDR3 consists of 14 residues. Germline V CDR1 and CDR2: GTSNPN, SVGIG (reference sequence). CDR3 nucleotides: TGTGCCGGAAACACGGACAGAGGACTTGGGGGCTACACCTTC. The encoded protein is CAGNTDRGLGGYTF.

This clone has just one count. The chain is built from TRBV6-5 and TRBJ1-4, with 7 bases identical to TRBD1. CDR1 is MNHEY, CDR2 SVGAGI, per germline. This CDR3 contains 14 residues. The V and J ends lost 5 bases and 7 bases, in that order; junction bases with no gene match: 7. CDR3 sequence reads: CASSLTGASEKLFF. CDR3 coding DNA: TGTGCCAGCAGTCTCACAGGGGCCAGTGAAAAACTGTTTTTT.

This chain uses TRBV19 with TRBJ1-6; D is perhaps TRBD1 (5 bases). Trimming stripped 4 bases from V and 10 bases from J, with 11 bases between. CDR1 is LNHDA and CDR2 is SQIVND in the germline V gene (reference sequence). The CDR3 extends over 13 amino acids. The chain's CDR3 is CASSSRDSSPLHF. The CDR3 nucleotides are TGTGCCAGTAGTAGCAGGGACTCATCACCCCTCCACTTT.

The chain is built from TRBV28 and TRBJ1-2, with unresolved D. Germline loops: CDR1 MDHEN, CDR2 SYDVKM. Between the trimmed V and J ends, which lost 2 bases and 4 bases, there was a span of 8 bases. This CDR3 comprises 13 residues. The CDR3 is CASSLISRYGYTF. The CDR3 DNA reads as TGTGCCAGCAGTTTAATATCCCGCTATGGCTACACCTTC.

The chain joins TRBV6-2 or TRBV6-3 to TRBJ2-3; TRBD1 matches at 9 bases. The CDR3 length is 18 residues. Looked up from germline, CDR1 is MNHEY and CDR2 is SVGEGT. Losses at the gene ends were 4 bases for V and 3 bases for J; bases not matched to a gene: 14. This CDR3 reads CASSSNNRGRMGTDTQYF. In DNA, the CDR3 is TGTGCCAGCAGTTCGAACAACAGGGGGCGCATGGGAACAGATACGCAGTATTTT.

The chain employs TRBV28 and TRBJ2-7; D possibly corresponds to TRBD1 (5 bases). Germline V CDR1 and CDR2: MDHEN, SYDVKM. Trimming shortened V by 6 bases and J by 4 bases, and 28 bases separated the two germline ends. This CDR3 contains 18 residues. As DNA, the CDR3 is TGTGCCAGCAGCCACCCAGGGATAACGACCCGAGCGATTTACGAGCAGTACTTC. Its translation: CASSHPGITTRAIYEQYF.

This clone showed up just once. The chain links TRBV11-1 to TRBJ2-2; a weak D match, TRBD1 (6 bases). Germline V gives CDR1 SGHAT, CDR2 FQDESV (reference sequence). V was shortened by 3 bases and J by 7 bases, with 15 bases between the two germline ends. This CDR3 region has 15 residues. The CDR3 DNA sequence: TGTGCCAGCAGCTTCCTACAGGGTTTCGGCGGGGAGCTGTTTTTT. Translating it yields CASSFLQGFGGELFF.

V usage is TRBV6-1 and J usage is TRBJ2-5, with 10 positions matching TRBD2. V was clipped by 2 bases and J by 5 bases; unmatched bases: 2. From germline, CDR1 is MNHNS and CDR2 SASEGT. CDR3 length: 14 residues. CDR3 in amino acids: CASSELAGVETQYF. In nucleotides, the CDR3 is TGTGCCAGCAGTGAACTAGCGGGAGTGGAGACCCAGTACTTC.